The rows below give T cell receptor beta chains drawn from one sample of a study of blood T cell repertoires in COVID-19. The data were produced by immunoSEQ multiplex PCR, yet TCRdb's version contains in-frame clones alone and is incomplete. The sample holds about 420,000 clones, 80% to 90% seen once. The sample consisted of peripheral blood. These receptors were collected from a young man with COVID-19, enrolled during active disease. The CDR3 runs from the conserved cysteine through the conserved F or W. D genes are given only for firm matches. Not all rows give a size; the values are once, few, many and, for expanded clones, a class.

CDR3,DNA,J,size,D,V
CASMLTAGNTIYF,TGTGCCAGCATGCTGACAGCCGGAAACACCATATATTTT,TRBJ1-3,.,.,TRBV2
CASSWGLESETQYF,TGCGCCAGCAGCTGGGGACTAGAATCCGAGACCCAGTACTTC,TRBJ2-5,.,TRBD2,TRBV5-1
CASSLSLNEQFF,TGTGCCAGCAGTTTATCTCTCAATGAGCAGTTCTTC,TRBJ2-1,.,.,TRBV28
CASSTGTASNQPQHF,TGTGCCAGTAGTACCGGGACAGCTAGCAATCAGCCCCAGCATTTT,TRBJ1-5,.,TRBD1,TRBV19
CAIPPGTSGGSSYNEQFF,TGTGCCATCCCACCCGGGACTAGCGGGGGGTCGTCCTACAATGAGCAGTTCTTC,TRBJ2-1,once,TRBD2,TRBV19
CASSSYRGLDEKLFF,TGTGCCAGCAGCTCCTACAGGGGGTTGGATGAAAAACTGTTTTTT,TRBJ1-4,.,TRBD1,TRBV7-9
CASSFVQGPNYGYTF,TGTGCCAGCAGCTTTGTCCAGGGCCCTAACTATGGCTACACCTTC,TRBJ1-2,.,.,TRBV7-2
CASSLFTFSGNTIYF,TGTGCCAGCAGCTTGTTTACATTCTCTGGAAACACCATATATTTT,TRBJ1-3,.,.,TRBV5-6
CASSLGTGYQETQYF,TGCGCCAGCAGCCTCGGGACAGGATACCAAGAGACCCAGTACTTC,TRBJ2-5,.,TRBD1,TRBV5-1
CATSDPTRGNEQFF,TGTGCCACCAGTGACCCGACCAGGGGCAATGAGCAGTTCTTC,TRBJ2-1,.,.,TRBV24-1
CASSLRGLNTEAFF,TGTGCCAGCAGCTTAAGGGGGCTGAACACTGAAGCTTTCTTT,TRBJ1-1,.,TRBD1,TRBV7-2
CASSIHRVRVPYNSPLHF,TGTGCCAGTAGTATTCATCGAGTCAGGGTCCCCTATAATTCACCCCTCCACTTT,TRBJ1-6,.,.,TRBV19
CASSLAEYLDTQYF,TGTGCCAGCAGCTTGGCGGAGTACCTTGATACGCAGTATTTT,TRBJ2-3,.,.,TRBV5-4
CASLKGGFTYGYTF,TGTGCCAGCCTAAAAGGAGGGTTTACCTATGGCTACACCTTC,TRBJ1-2,once,.,TRBV28
CASSPGTSGSYEQFF,TGTGCCAGCAGCCCCGGGACTAGCGGGAGCTATGAGCAGTTCTTC,TRBJ2-1,.,TRBD2,TRBV28
CSVLSGAETQYF,TGCAGCGTACTATCGGGAGCGGAGACCCAGTACTTC,TRBJ2-5,once,.,TRBV29-1
CSVRGQAYEQYF,TGCAGCGTTCGTGGACAGGCCTACGAGCAGTACTTC,TRBJ2-7,.,TRBD1,TRBV29-1
CASSSAPLRGTPDTQYF,TGTGCCAGCAGCTCCGCCCCTTTGCGGGGGACACCAGATACGCAGTATTTT,TRBJ2-3,.,.,TRBV11-2
CASSPRGIAGGPSEQFF,TGTGCCAGCTCACCACGGGGAATAGCGGGGGGGCCAAGTGAGCAGTTCTTC,TRBJ2-1,.,TRBD2,TRBV18
CASSIRTGIEQYF,TGTGCCAGTAGTATTCGGACAGGGATCGAGCAGTACTTC,TRBJ2-7,.,TRBD1,TRBV19
CASSKGHRDKNTGELFF,TGCGCCAGCAGCAAAGGACACCGGGACAAGAACACCGGGGAGCTGTTTTTT,TRBJ2-2,.,.,TRBV5-1
CASTTWGTGTDTQYF,TGTGCCAGCACCACCTGGGGGACAGGCACAGATACGCAGTATTTT,TRBJ2-3,few,TRBD1,TRBV3-1/TRBV3-2
CASSLDGRGSPLHF,TGTGCCAGCAGCTTAGATGGGCGGGGTTCACCCCTCCACTTT,TRBJ1-6,.,.,TRBV11-3
CASSSNRQGKETQYF,TGTGCCAGCAGTTCCAACAGACAGGGTAAAGAGACCCAGTACTTC,TRBJ2-5,.,TRBD1,TRBV6-5
CASSIVAAGGSYEQYF,TGTGCCAGTAGTATAGTGGCGGCAGGGGGCTCCTACGAGCAGTACTTC,TRBJ2-7,once,TRBD1,TRBV19
CASSKAWPRGNGQPQHF,TGTGCCAGCAGCAAAGCTTGGCCCCGGGGGAACGGGCAGCCCCAGCATTTT,TRBJ1-5,.,.,TRBV21-1
CASSFPGTSGNTGELFF,TGCGCCAGCAGCTTTCCCGGGACTAGCGGAAACACCGGGGAGCTGTTTTTT,TRBJ2-2,.,TRBD2,TRBV5-1
CASSQEAGGGSYEQYF,TGTGCCAGCAGCCAAGAGGCAGGGGGCGGTTCCTACGAGCAGTACTTC,TRBJ2-7,.,TRBD1,TRBV4-2
CASRRDRGVYEQYF,TGTGCCAGCAGACGGGACAGGGGTGTCTACGAGCAGTACTTC,TRBJ2-7,.,TRBD1,TRBV6-5
CASSPRGLNTEAFF,TGTGCCAGCAGCCCGAGGGGGCTGAACACTGAAGCTTTCTTT,TRBJ1-1,.,TRBD1,TRBV11-3
CASSQTGRAFF,TGTGCCAGCAGCCAAACCGGCAGGGCTTTCTTT,TRBJ1-1,.,.,TRBV3-1/TRBV3-2